Listed here are 22 T cell receptor beta chains from one sample, sequenced in a study of blood T cell repertoires in COVID-19. Libraries were prepared by immunoSEQ multiplex PCR; TCRdb keeps only in-frame clonotypes and omits some of them. The repertoire consists of roughly 250,000 clones, with 91% occurring once and the leading ten covering approximately 1.2%. The source material was PBMCs or T cells enriched from blood (not recorded which). These receptors all come from a human donor in a cohort exposed to, infected with or recovered from COVID-19 (not recorded which). The donor label of this sample is uncertain.

This rearrangement joins TRBV21-1 to TRBJ2-7; the tabulated D call, TRBD1, remains unverified against the DNA. TRBV21-1 has pseudogene status. CDR3 length: 18 amino acids. DNA of the CDR3: TGTGCCAGCAGCAAATCGGTAACAGAACAGGGTATTTCCCACGAGCAGTACTTC. It yields the protein CASSKSVTEQGISHEQYF.

The rearrangement links TRBV4-1 to TRBJ1-2; D possibly corresponds to TRBD1 (6 bases). Trimming shortened V by 1 base and J by 12 bases, and 15 bases separated the two germline ends. Germline values: CDR1 MGHRA, CDR2 YSYEKL. The CDR3 is 13 residues long. The chain's CDR3 is CASSQAGGPPHTF. DNA for the CDR3: TGCGCCAGCAGCCAAGCGGGGGGCCCGCCTCACACCTTC.

This clone has only one observation. The V and J genes are TRBV7-9 and TRBJ2-5; D is ambiguous. Germline lookup yields CDR1 SEHNR and CDR2 FQNEAQ (reference sequence). V lost 1 base and J 4 bases, leaving 13 bases between the germline ends. The CDR3 contains 15 residues. This CDR3 is CASSLGGMRRETQYF. The CDR3 DNA reads as TGTGCCAGCAGCTTAGGAGGTATGCGGAGAGAGACCCAGTACTTC.

V and J are TRBV27 and TRBJ1-1, with a possible D match to TRBD1 (6 bases). Germline V gene sequence: CDR1 MNHEY, CDR2 SMNVEV (reference sequence). The CDR3 consists of 16 residues. The germline V and J ends were trimmed by 6 bases and 11 bases, with 28 bases remaining between them. CDR3 protein: CASSPSPPGQRRWAFF. The DNA for the CDR3 is TGTGCCAGCAGCCCATCCCCTCCCGGACAGAGGCGATGGGCTTTCTTT.

This chain links TRBV6-5 with TRBJ1-2; possibly TRBD1 for D (6 bases). The ends were cut back, 4 bases at V and 4 bases at J, with 19 bases in the middle. CDR3 length: 16 residues. Germline CDR1 reads MNHEY; CDR2 reads SVGAGI. The CDR3 is CASSSDRRTVSYGYTF. CDR3 bases: TGTGCCAGCAGTTCAGACCGCCGGACAGTCAGCTATGGCTACACCTTC.

V and J are TRBV5-4 and TRBJ1-2; no definite D call. V gave up 1 base and J gave up 8 bases, with 15 bases separating them. The germline V gene has CDR1 SGHNT and CDR2 YYREEE (reference sequence). The CDR3 consists of 14 residues. In nucleotides, the CDR3 is TGTGCCAGCAGCTTGTGGGGAGGTAATGGGGGCTACACCTTC. Translation gives CASSLWGGNGGYTF.

The V call is TRBV30, the J call TRBJ2-7; TRBD2 matches at 8 bases. V trimming: 0 bases; J trimming: 2 bases; junction bases outside the gene matches: 3. The CDR3 has 14 amino acids. CDR1 is GTSNPN and CDR2 is SVGIG in the germline V gene (reference sequence). The DNA for the CDR3 is TGTGCCTGGAGTGTACAAGCGGGGGCCTACGAGCAGTACTTC. It encodes CAWSVQAGAYEQYF.

J is TRBJ2-7 and V is TRBV24-1; 9 positions agree with TRBD1. This CDR3 region has 15 residues. Germline V gives CDR1 KGHDR, CDR2 SFDVKD. J was trimmed by 2 bases and V by 2 bases; bases with no gene match: 3. CDR3 residues: CATSDSWTGAYEQYF. CDR3 bases: TGTGCCACCAGTGATTCCTGGACAGGGGCCTACGAGCAGTACTTC.

The chain uses TRBV7-8 and TRBJ2-3, with 9 bases aligning to TRBD1. The V segment lost 1 base and the J segment 6 bases; nucleotides outside the gene matches: 8. The CDR3 runs 16 residues. Germline V gene data show CDR1 as SGHVS and CDR2 as FQNEAQ. CDR3 in amino acids: CASSLGGDRVFDTQYF. CDR3 DNA: TGTGCCAGCAGCTTAGGTGGGGACAGGGTCTTCGATACGCAGTATTTT.

The chain uses TRBV5-1 and TRBJ2-3, with a weak D call TRBD2 (5 bases). Germline V gives CDR1 SGHRS, CDR2 YFSETQ. Trimming stripped 1 base from V and 4 bases from J, with 10 bases between. The CDR3 is made up of 14 amino acids. The CDR3 protein is CASSLTSFPDTQYF. The CDR3, as DNA: TGCGCCAGCAGCTTGACTAGTTTCCCAGATACGCAGTATTTT.

The chain has TRBV7-9 and TRBJ2-3, with D perhaps matching TRBD1 (5 bases). Trimming stripped 2 bases from V and 2 bases from J, with 14 bases between. The germline V gene has CDR1 SEHNR and CDR2 FQNEAQ (reference sequence). The CDR3 is 16 amino acids. CDR3 amino acids: CASSLLPRGVTDTQYF. The DNA of the CDR3 is TGTGCCAGCAGCTTATTACCTAGGGGTGTCACAGATACGCAGTATTTT.

The chain recombines TRBV9 with TRBJ1-2; possible D gene TRBD1, 6 bases. CDR3 size: 16 residues. Per germline, CDR1 SGDLS and CDR2 YYNGEE. V dropped 0 bases and J dropped 6 bases, with 18 bases sitting between them. The DNA for the CDR3 is TGTGCCAGCAGCGTAGAGGGTGGTGACAGGCTCCATGGCTACACCTTC. It yields the protein CASSVEGGDRLHGYTF.

J is TRBJ2-5 and V is TRBV9; D call uncertain. The CDR3 contains 13 residues. CDR1 SGDLS and CDR2 YYNGEE come from the germline V gene. Trimming took 1 base from V and 5 from J, leaving 9 bases between them. The CDR3 spells CASSVLPGETQYF. As DNA, the CDR3 is TGTGCCAGCAGCGTATTACCCGGGGAGACCCAGTACTTC.

This chain connects TRBV5-1 to TRBJ2-1, with TRBD2 matching over 10 bases. CDR1 is SGHRS, CDR2 YFSETQ, per germline. The trim removed 8 bases at V and 8 bases at J, leaving 10 bases unmatched. The CDR3 loop spans 14 amino acids. As DNA, the CDR3 is TGCGCCAGTTCCGGGACTAGCGTTTCCCATGAGCAGTTCTTC. Encoded protein: CASSGTSVSHEQFF.

This chain connects TRBV6-2 or TRBV6-3 to TRBJ1-3; a possible D gene is TRBD1 (5 bases). The CDR3 sequence is 17 residues long. Per the germline V gene, CDR1 is MNHEY and CDR2 is SVGEGT. Trimming left V 2 bases short and J 0 bases short, with 14 bases between. The CDR3 DNA is TGTGCCAGCAGTTACCCAGGACACATCTACTCTGGAAACACCATATATTTT. Amino acid sequence: CASSYPGHIYSGNTIYF.

This CDR3 reads CASRPDRQGDTEAFF. The CDR3 nucleotides are TGTGCCAGCAGACCGGACCGACAGGGCGACACTGAAGCTTTCTTT. The chain recombines TRBV6-5 with TRBJ1-1, with 7 bases matching TRBD1. After removal of 6 bases from V and 3 bases from J, the junction contained 10 bases not matched to a gene. Looked up from germline, CDR1 is MNHEY and CDR2 is SVGAGI. This CDR3 has 15 amino acids.

This clone was observed a single time. J is TRBJ2-5 and V is TRBV5-1; D gene unclear. V lost 7 bases and J lost 0, with 16 bases in between. The germline V gene encodes CDR1 SGHRS and CDR2 YFSETQ. There are 15 residues in the CDR3. The CDR3 loop is CASSEPRVHQETQYF. CDR3 DNA: TGCGCCAGCTCCGAACCGCGCGTCCACCAAGAGACCCAGTACTTC.

The V gene is TRBV10-3, the J gene TRBJ1-6; 8 nucleotides match TRBD1. The CDR3 consists of 13 residues. With 8 bases clipped from V and 4 bases from J, the junction kept 1 base outside the gene matches. The V gene's germline CDR1 is ENHRY and CDR2 SYGVKD. CDR3 loop: CAIRQGYNSPLHF. CDR3 nucleotide sequence: TGTGCCATCCGACAGGGGTATAATTCACCCCTCCACTTT.

The chain joins TRBV5-1 to TRBJ1-6; the D is unclear. There are 13 residues in the CDR3. Germline CDR1 SGHRS, CDR2 YFSETQ. Trimming took off 6 bases at V and 9 bases at J, with 13 bases between the two ends. The CDR3 sequence: CASNRELGSPLHF. DNA for the CDR3: TGCGCCAGCAATCGGGAGTTGGGTTCACCCCTCCACTTT.

This chain uses TRBV10-3 with TRBJ2-7; D is uncertain. There are 13 residues in the CDR3. The V end was cut by 6 bases, the J end by 2 bases, with 11 bases between. From germline, CDR1 is ENHRY and CDR2 SYGVKD. CDR3 sequence: CAIRKGVAYEQYF. As DNA, the CDR3 is TGTGCCATCAGGAAAGGAGTCGCCTACGAGCAGTACTTC.

The chain employs TRBV13 and TRBJ1-4, with TRBD1 matching 8 bases. This CDR3 is 16 amino acids long. V lost 3 bases to trimming and J lost 8 bases; unmatched junction nucleotides: 11. In germline, CDR1 is PRHDT, CDR2 FYEKMQ (reference sequence). The CDR3 is CASSLTDRGSEEKLFF. CDR3 in DNA: TGTGCCAGCAGCTTGACCGACAGGGGTTCAGAAGAAAAACTGTTTTTT.

The chain has TRBV18 and TRBJ2-7, with no clear D. Germline V gives CDR1 KGHSH, CDR2 LQKENI. Trimming removed 4 bases at V and 2 bases at J, with 6 bases between. The CDR3 has 12 residues. CDR3 residues: CASSLKTYEQYF. In nucleotides, the CDR3 is TGTGCCAGCTCACTCAAAACCTACGAGCAGTACTTC.